The 5 T cell receptor beta chains reported below all come from one sample, sequenced in a study of response to subunit inactivated influenza vaccine (dated by TCRdb to between 2018 and 2020). Receptors were amplified or captured by RT-PCR. The instrument given in TCRdb is Illumina HiSeq 2500. TCRdb trimmed the raw reads at Q25, called clones with MiXCR and kept productive beta chains. Rows matching on CDR3 protein sequence are summarized as one entry with the most common DNA and genes. This sample lists roughly 500,000 distinct CDR3 sequences; under 30% were detected once. The ten largest clones add up to 2.8% of the sample. The data were also submitted as part of a second study, on T cells expressing NK-cell markers. The second paper states: The TCR beta cDNA libraries were made using 5'RACE template switching, a step that added both a universal primer site and unique molecular identifiers.

The sample here was CD4+ T cells sorted from PBMCs, taken 11 to 12 days after vaccination. These receptors all stem from a man over 45 who received an inactivated influenza vaccine. Donor details come from another sample of the same person, matched by shared clones.

V usage is TRBV6-2 or TRBV6-3 and J usage is TRBJ2-7; D may match TRBD1 or TRBD2 (5 bases each). Germline values: CDR1 MNHEY, CDR2 SVGEGT. The CDR3 has 14 residues. V was pared by 5 bases and J by 2 bases, with 13 bases between. CDR3 sequence: CASSPLRGAYEQYF. The CDR3 DNA is TGTGCCAGCAGTCCTCTCCGGGGCGCCTACGAGCAGTACTTC.

This chain connects TRBV3-1 to TRBJ2-6, with D maybe TRBD2 (5 bases). CDR3 length: 17 amino acids. The ends were cut back, 4 bases at V and 0 bases at J, with 13 bases in the middle. Germline CDR1 LGHDT, CDR2 YNNKEL (reference sequence). The CDR3 sequence is CASSRSTGNSGANVLTF. CDR3 coding DNA: TGTGCCAGCAGCCGGTCGACCGGGAACTCTGGGGCCAACGTCCTGACTTTC.

The V gene is TRBV5-1, the J gene TRBJ2-3; TRBD2 aligns across 7 bases. V shed 0 bases, J shed 5 bases, and the junction held 15 bases outside the gene matches. This CDR3 spans 18 amino acids. Germline lookup yields CDR1 SGHRS and CDR2 YFSETQ. The CDR3 loop is CASSLGRGEVHRGDTQYF. The CDR3 bases are TGCGCCAGCAGCTTGGGTCGGGGGGAAGTCCACCGGGGAGATACGCAGTATTTT. Looking up the rest from reference TRBV5-1 and TRBJ2-3 gives the full variable domain: KAGVTQTPRYLIKTRGQQVTLSCSPISGHRSVSWYQQTPGQGLQFLFEYFSETQRNKGNFPGRFSGRQFSNSRSEMNVSTLELGDSALYLCASSLGRGEVHRGDTQYFGPGTRLTVL.

Comments on this clonotype: Germline is not matched at one junction end, which may reflect a read error. V gene TRBV14 combines with J gene TRBJ1-1, with D unclear. This CDR3 is 12 amino acids long. Germline V lookup: CDR1 SGHDN, CDR2 FVKESK. The CDR3 DNA is TGTGCCAGCAGCCAGAGTAACAATGAAGCTTTCTTT. It translates to CASSQSNNEAFF. Filled out from reference TRBV14 and TRBJ1-1, the complete variable domain reads EAGVTQFPSHSVIEKGQTVTLRCDPISGHDNLYWYRRVMGKEIKFLLHFVKESKQDESGMPNNRFLAERTGGTYSTLKVQPAELEDSGVYFCASSQSNNEAFFGQGTRLTVV.

This clonotype was detected a few times. The V and J genes are TRBV10-3 and TRBJ2-5, with 11 bases aligning to TRBD2. J lost 0 bases, V lost 4 bases, and 1 base had no gene match. The CDR3 spans 15 residues. Germline CDR1 and CDR2: ENHRY and SYGVKD. The CDR3 region is CAISATSGNQETQYF. DNA of the CDR3: TGTGCCATCAGTGCGACTAGCGGGAACCAAGAGACCCAGTACTTC.